The next 3 T cell receptor beta chains were all read from a single sample in a study of blood T cells in healthy people across ages. Combining a sample-barcoded 5' primer with a J-beta primer mix, a second PCR ran for roughly 7 to 11 cycles. MiXCR was run by TCRdb on the 5' RACE reads, yielding one entry per CDR3 protein. The table includes hundreds of thousands of distinct CDR3 sequences, 49% detected once. The sample consisted of blood. These receptors came from a woman aged 55-75 years in good health.

This clonotype was found a few times. The chain couples TRBV6-6 to TRBJ2-1, with 9 bases matching TRBD2. V gave up 6 bases and J gave up 5 bases; unmatched junction bases: 5. The length of the CDR3 is 14 residues. The germline V gene has CDR1 MNHNY and CDR2 SVGAGI (reference sequence). CDR3 region: CASSRLAENNEQFF. CDR3 in DNA: TGTGCCAGCAGCCGACTAGCGGAAAACAATGAGCAGTTCTTC.

About this clonotype: A much larger clone lies one base from this, so it may be a read error. The chain carries TRBV7-3 and TRBJ2-7; D perhaps matches TRBD1 (5 bases). The germline V and J ends were trimmed by 3 bases and 0 bases, with 6 bases remaining between them. This CDR3 comprises 13 residues. CDR1 and CDR2 from the germline V gene are SGHTA and FQGTGA. The CDR3 reads CASSLDISYEQYF. DNA of the CDR3: TGTGCCAGCAGCTTGGACATCTCCTACGAGCAGTACTTC.

The chain couples TRBV4-3 to TRBJ2-1; TRBD1 agrees at 9 bases. V lost 4 bases and J lost 4; bases outside the gene matches: 8. Germline loops: CDR1 LGHNA, CDR2 YSLEER. The CDR3 runs 16 residues. The CDR3 sequence is CASSLATGGLYNEQFF. DNA of the CDR3: TGCGCCAGCAGCCTAGCGACAGGGGGATTGTACAATGAGCAGTTCTTC.